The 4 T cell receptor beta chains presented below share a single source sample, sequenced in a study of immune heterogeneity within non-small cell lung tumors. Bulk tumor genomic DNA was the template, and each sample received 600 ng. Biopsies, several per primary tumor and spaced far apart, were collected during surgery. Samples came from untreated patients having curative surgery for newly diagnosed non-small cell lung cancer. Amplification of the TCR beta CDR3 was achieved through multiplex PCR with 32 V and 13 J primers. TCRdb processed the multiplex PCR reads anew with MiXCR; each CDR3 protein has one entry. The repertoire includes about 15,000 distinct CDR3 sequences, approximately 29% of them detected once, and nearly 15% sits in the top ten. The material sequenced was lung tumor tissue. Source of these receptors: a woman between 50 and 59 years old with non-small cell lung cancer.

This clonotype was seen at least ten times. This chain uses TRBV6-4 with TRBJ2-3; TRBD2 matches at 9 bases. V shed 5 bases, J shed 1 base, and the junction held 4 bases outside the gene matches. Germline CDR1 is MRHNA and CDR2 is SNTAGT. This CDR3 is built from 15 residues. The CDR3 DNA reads TGTGCCAGCAGTTCTAGCGGGGAAGGCACAGATACGCAGTATTTT. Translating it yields CASSSSGEGTDTQYF.

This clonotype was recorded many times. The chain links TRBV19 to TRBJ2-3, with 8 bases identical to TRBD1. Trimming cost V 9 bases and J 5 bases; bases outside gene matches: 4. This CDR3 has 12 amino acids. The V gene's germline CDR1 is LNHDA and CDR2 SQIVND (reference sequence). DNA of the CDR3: TGTGCCAGCGGGACAGGAGGAGATACGCAGTATTTT. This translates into CASGTGGDTQYF. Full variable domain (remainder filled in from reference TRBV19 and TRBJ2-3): DGGITQSPKYLFRKEGQNVTLSCEQNLNHDAMYWYRQDPGQGLRLIYYSQIVNDFQKGDIAEGYSVSREKKESFPLTVTSAQKNPTAFYLCASGTGGDTQYFGPGTRLTVL.

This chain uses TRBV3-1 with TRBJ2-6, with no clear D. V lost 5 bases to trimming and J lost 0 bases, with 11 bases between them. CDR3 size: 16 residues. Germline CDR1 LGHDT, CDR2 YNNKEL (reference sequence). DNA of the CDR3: TGTGCCAGCAGCAAATCCATACGCTCTGGGGCCAACGTCCTGACTTTC. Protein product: CASSKSIRSGANVLTF.

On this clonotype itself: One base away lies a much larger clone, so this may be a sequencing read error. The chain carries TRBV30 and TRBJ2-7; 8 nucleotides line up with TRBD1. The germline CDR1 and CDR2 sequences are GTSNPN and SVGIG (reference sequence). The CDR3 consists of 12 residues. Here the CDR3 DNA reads TGTTCCTGGAGCCCCGGACAGGGCAAGCAGTACTTC. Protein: CSWSPGQGKQYF.